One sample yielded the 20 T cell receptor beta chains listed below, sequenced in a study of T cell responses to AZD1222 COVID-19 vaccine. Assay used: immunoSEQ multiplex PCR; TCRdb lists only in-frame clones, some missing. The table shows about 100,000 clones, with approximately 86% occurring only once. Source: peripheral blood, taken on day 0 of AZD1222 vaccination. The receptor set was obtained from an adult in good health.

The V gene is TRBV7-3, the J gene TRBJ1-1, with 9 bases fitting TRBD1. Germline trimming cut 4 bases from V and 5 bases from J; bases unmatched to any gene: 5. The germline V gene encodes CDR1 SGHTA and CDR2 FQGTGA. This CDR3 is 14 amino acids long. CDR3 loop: CASSSDRGSTEAFF. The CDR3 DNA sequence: TGTGCCAGCAGCTCAGACAGGGGGAGTACTGAAGCTTTCTTT.

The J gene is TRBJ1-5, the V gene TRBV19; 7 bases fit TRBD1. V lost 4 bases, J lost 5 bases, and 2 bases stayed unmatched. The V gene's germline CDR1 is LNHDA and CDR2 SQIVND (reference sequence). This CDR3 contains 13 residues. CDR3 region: CASSKTGDQPQHF. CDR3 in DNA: TGTGCCAGTAGTAAAACAGGGGATCAGCCCCAGCATTTT.

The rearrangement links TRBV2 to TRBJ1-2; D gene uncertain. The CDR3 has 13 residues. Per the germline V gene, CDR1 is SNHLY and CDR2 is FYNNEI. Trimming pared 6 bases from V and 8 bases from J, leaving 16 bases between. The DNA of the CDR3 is TGTGCCAGCAGAGACGGGGTCCAACGAGGCTACACCTTC. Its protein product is CASRDGVQRGYTF.

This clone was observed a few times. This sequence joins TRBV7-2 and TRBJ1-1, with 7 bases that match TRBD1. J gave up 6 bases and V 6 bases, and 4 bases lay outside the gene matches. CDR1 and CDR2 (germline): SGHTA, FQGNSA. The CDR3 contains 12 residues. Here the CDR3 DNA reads TGTGCCAGCAGATACAGGGGAGCTGAAGCTTTCTTT. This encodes CASRYRGAEAFF. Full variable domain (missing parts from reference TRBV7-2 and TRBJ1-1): GAGVSQSPSNKVTEKGKDVELRCDPISGHTALYWYRQSLGQGLEFLIYFQGNSAPDKSGLPSDRFSAERTGGSVSTLTIQRTQQEDSAVYLCASRYRGAEAFFGQGTRLTVV.

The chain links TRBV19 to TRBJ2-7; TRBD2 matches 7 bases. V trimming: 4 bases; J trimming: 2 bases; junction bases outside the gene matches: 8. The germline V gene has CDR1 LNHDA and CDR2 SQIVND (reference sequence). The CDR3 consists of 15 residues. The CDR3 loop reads CASSTWFRGAYEQYF. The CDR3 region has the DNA TGTGCCAGTAGTACTTGGTTCCGGGGGGCCTACGAGCAGTACTTC.

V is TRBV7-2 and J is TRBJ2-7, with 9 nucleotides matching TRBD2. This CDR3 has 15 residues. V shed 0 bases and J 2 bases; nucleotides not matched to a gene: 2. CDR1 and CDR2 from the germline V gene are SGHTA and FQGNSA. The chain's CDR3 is CASSLASGGTYEQYF. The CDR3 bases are TGTGCCAGCAGCTTAGCTAGCGGGGGAACCTACGAGCAGTACTTC.

DNA of the CDR3: TGTGCCAGCAGCCCCCATTTTAGGGGGCGGTCACCCCTCCACTTT. Translation gives CASSPHFRGRSPLHF. The chain has TRBV28 and TRBJ1-6; 7 bases line up with TRBD1. From germline, CDR1 is MDHEN and CDR2 SYDVKM. The CDR3 contains 15 residues. Germline trimming cut 6 bases from V and 10 bases from J; bases unmatched to any gene: 12. Supplemented by reference TRBV28 and TRBJ1-6, the full variable domain reads DVKVTQSSRYLVKRTGEKVFLECVQDMDHENMFWYRQDPGLGLRLIYFSYDVKMKEKGDIPEGYSVSREKKERFSLILESASTNQTSMYLCASSPHFRGRSPLHFGNGTRLTVT.

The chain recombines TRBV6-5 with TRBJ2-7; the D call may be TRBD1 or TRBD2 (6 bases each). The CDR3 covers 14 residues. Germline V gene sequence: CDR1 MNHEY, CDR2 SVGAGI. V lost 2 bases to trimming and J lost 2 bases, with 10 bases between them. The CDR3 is CASSYMGGPYEQYF. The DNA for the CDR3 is TGTGCCAGCAGTTACATGGGGGGCCCCTACGAGCAGTACTTC.

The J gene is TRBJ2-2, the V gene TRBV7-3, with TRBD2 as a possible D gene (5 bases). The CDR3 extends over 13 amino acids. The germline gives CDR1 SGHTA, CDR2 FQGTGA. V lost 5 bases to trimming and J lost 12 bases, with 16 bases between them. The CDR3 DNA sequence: TGTGCCAGCAGCCCGGGGTCCTTACGGCAGCTGTTTTTT. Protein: CASSPGSLRQLFF. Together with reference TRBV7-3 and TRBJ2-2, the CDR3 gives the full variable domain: GAGVSQTPSNKVTEKGKYVELRCDPISGHTALYWYRQSLGQGPEFLIYFQGTGAADDSGLPNDRFFAVRPEGSVSTLKIQRTERGDSAVYLCASSPGSLRQLFFGEGSRLTVL.

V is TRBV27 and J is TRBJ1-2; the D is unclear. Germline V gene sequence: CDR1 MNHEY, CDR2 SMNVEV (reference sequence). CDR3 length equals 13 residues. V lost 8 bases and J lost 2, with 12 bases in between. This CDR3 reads CASGTLENYGYTF. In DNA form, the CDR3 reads TGTGCCAGCGGAACATTGGAGAACTATGGCTACACCTTC.

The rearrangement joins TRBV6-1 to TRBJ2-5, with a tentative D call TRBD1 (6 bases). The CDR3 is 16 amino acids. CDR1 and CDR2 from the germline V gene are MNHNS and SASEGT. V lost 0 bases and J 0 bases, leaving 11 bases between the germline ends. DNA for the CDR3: TGTGCCAGCAGTGAAGCCTGGACAGACCACCAAGAGACCCAGTACTTC. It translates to CASSEAWTDHQETQYF.

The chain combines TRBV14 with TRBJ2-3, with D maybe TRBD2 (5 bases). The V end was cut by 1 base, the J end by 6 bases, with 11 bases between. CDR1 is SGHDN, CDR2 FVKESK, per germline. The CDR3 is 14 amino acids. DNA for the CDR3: TGTGCCAGCAGCCAAGGGACTCCCCACGATACGCAGTATTTT. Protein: CASSQGTPHDTQYF.

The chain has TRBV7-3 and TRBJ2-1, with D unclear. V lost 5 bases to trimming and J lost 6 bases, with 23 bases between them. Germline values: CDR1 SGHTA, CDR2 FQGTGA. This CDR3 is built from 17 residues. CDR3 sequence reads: CASSRSAGSLIGNEQFF. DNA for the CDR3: TGTGCCAGCAGCCGATCCGCTGGTAGCTTAATCGGCAATGAGCAGTTCTTC.

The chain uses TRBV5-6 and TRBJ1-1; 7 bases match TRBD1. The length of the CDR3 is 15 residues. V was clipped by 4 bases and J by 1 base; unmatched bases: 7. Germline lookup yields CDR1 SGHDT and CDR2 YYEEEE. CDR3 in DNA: TGTGCCAGCAGCACCAGGACAGGATGGAACACTGAAGCTTTCTTT. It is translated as CASSTRTGWNTEAFF. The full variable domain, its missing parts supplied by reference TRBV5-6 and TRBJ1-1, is DAGVTQSPTHLIKTRGQQVTLRCSPKSGHDTVSWYQQALGQGPQFIFQYYEEEERQRGNFPDRFSGHQFPNYSSELNVNALLLGDSALYLCASSTRTGWNTEAFFGQGTRLTVV.

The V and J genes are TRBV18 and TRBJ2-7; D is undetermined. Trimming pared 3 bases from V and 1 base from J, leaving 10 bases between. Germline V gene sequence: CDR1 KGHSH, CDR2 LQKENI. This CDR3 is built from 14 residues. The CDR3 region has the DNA TGTGCCAGCTCACCTACCGGGTCGTCCTACGAGCAGTACTTC. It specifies CASSPTGSSYEQYF.

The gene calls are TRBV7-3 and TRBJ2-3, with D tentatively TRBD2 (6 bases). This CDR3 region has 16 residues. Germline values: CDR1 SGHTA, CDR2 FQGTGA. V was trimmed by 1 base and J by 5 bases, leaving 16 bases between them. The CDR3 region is CASSLNAGPPGDTQYF. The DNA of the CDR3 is TGTGCCAGCAGCTTAAACGCGGGGCCCCCCGGAGATACGCAGTATTTT.

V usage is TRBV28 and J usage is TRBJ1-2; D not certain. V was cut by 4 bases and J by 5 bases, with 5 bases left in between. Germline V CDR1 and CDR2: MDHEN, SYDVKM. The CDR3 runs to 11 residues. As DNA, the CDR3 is TGTGCCAGCAGTTCCCTATATGGCTACACCTTC. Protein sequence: CASSSLYGYTF.

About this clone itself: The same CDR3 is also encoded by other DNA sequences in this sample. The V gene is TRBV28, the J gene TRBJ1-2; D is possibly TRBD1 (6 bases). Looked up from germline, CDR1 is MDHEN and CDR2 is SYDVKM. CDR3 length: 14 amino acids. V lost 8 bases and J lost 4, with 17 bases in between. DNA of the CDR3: TGTGCCAGCCGGGGGGGCGGGGTATCCTATGGCTACACCTTC. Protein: CASRGGGVSYGYTF.

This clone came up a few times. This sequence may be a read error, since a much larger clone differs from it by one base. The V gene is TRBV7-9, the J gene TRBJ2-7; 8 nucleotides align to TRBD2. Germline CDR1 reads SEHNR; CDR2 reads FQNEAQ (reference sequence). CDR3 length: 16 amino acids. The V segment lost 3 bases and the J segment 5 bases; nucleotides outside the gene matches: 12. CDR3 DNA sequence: TGTGCCAGCAGCTTCGGGGGGGAAGGGGGGGCCGACGAGCAGTACTTC. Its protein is CASSFGGEGGADEQYF.

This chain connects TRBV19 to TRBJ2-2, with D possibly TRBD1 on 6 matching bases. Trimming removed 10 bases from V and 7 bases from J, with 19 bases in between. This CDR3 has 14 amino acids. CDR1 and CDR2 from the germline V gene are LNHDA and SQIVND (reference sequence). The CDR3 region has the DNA TGTGCCATTGGGGGCGCAGGGGTTGTCGGGGAGCTGTTTTTT. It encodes CAIGGAGVVGELFF.